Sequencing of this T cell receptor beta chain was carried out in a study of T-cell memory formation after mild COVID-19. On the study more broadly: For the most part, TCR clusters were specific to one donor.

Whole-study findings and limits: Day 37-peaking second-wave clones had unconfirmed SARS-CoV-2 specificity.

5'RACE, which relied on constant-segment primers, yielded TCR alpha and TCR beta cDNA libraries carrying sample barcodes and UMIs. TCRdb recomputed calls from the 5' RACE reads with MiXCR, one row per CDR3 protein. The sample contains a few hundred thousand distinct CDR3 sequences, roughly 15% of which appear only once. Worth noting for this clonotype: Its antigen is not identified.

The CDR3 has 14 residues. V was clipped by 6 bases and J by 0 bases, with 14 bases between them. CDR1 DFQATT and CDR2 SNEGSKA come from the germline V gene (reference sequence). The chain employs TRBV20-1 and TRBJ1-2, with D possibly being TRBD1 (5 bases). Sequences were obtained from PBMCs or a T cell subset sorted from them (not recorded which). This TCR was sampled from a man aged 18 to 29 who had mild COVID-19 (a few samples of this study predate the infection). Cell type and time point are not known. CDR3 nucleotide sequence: TGCAGTGCCCGGCGGCAGGGAACTAACTATGGCTACACCTTC. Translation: CSARRQGTNYGYTF.